This T cell receptor beta chain was sequenced in a study of blood T cell repertoires in COVID-19. The CDR3 covers 15 residues. Trimming removed 1 base at V and 3 bases at J, with 12 bases between. Germline V gene lookup returns CDR1 LNHDA and CDR2 SQIVND (reference sequence). Clones were sequenced by immunoSEQ multiplex PCR, and TCRdb holds only the in-frame ones, with some missing. The sample gives some 190,000 clones, approximately 83% of which show up once; 9.5% to 12% is in the top ten. This chain links TRBV19 with TRBJ1-2; possibly TRBD1 for D (6 bases). This sequence was found in a human donor with active or convalescent COVID-19. The donor label of this sample is uncertain. Sequencing input: peripheral blood. As DNA, the CDR3 is TGTGCCAGTAGTATAGCAGGGGCGCCCCACTATGGCTACACCTTC. Translation gives CASSIAGAPHYGYTF.